This TCR beta chain was profiled in a study of PD-1 blockade in classical Hodgkin lymphoma. Study-wide points: Sources of repertoire differences remain undefined, possibly disease activity or prior therapy.

On this clone: Its antigen is still unknown.

TCRdb's table, derived via immunoSEQ multiplex PCR, lists solely in-frame clones and lacks some. The profile shows roughly 20,000 clones, about nine tenths of them singletons. Each and every patient relapsed after autologous stem cell transplantation, and patients got differing brentuximab vedotin exposure. Germline V CDR1 and CDR2: MNHEY, SVGAGI. CDR3 size: 14 residues. With V trimmed by 0 bases and J by 8 bases, 6 bases remained unmatched. This rearrangement joins TRBV6-5 to TRBJ1-2, with 7 bases that match TRBD1. The starting material was peripheral blood mononuclear cells (PBMCs), obtained before the second cycle of nivolumab. The TCR originated in a human donor with classical Hodgkin lymphoma. The CDR3 nucleotides are TGTGCCAGCAGTTACTCCGGGACAGATATGGGCTACACCTTC. As protein: CASSYSGTDMGYTF.